Listed below are T cell receptor beta chains from one sample, sequenced in a study of T cell repertoires in cytomegalovirus infection. The antigens of these receptors remain unknown. TCRdb itself ran the reads through MiXCR, one entry per CDR3 protein. Of some 800,000 distinct CDR3 sequences detected, 25% to 30% appear once; the ten largest clones hold around 12%. Sequenced material: cultured CD8+ T cells from PBMCs, taken from culture after CMV antigen stimulation. Every receptor here comes from a human donor in good health (CMV status not recorded). Some clones in this sample may be carry-over from other donors' samples. Both conserved end residues are part of each CDR3. The D gene is left open where the match is weak. Not every row has a clone size; where given, it reads once, few, many or a size class.

v_call	clone_size	cdr3_length	d_call	j_call	cdr3_nt	cdr3_aa
TRBV19	many	16	TRBD2	TRBJ2-7	TGTGCCAGTAGCAATGGATTCCCAGCGGGGCCCTACGAGCAGTACTTC	CASSNGFPAGPYEQYF
TRBV2	few	15	TRBD2	TRBJ2-3	TGTGCCAGTTTGTCGGGACTATCTAGCACAGATACGCAGTATTTT	CASLSGLSSTDTQYF
TRBV12-3/TRBV12-4	few	15	TRBD2	TRBJ2-5	TGTGCCAGCAGTTTGGGCGGGGGGCCGTTAGAGACCCAGTACTTC	CASSLGGGPLETQYF
TRBV3-1	few	18	TRBD1	TRBJ2-2	TGTGCCAGCAGCCGCTTGGACAGGGAGGACGAAAACACCGGGGAGCTGTTTTTT	CASSRLDREDENTGELFF
TRBV6-2/TRBV6-3	NA	18	TRBD2	TRBJ2-1	TGTGCCAGCAGTTACCCTAGCGGGGGCCCCCGCTCCTACAATGAGCAGTTCTTC	CASSYPSGGPRSYNEQFF
TRBV4-3	NA	19	TRBD1	TRBJ1-1	TGCGCCAGCAGCCAAGAAGGCAGGGGGCCCGAATCGCCGGGCACTGAAGCTTTCTTT	CASSQEGRGPESPGTEAFF
TRBV5-6	NA	14	NA	TRBJ1-2	TGTGCCAGCAGCTCCACTCGGGACTACCAAGGCTACACCTTC	CASSSTRDYQGYTF
TRBV20-1	once	16	NA	TRBJ1-6	TGCAGTGCTAGAGATGACGGGAGCTCCTATAATTCACCCCTCCACTTT	CSARDDGSSYNSPLHF
TRBV11-3	NA	15	NA	TRBJ2-2	TGTGCCAGCAGCCACCGGGACTTTAACACCGGGGAGCTGTTTTTT	CASSHRDFNTGELFF
TRBV9	few	18	TRBD2	TRBJ2-2	TGTGCCAGCAGCGCCCCTACCGCGGGGGGACAGAACACCGGGGAGCTGTTTTTT	CASSAPTAGGQNTGELFF
TRBV7-2	many	13	TRBD2	TRBJ2-5	TGTGCCAGCAGCCTTAGCGGGGGGAAGACCCAGTACTTC	CASSLSGGKTQYF
TRBV5-1	few	17	TRBD1	TRBJ1-1	TGCGCCAGCAGCCTACGACGGGGACAGGGATGGAGGACTGAAGCTTTCTTT	CASSLRRGQGWRTEAFF
TRBV5-1	once	16	TRBD2	TRBJ2-1	TGCGCCAGCAGCTCCTCCCTAGCGGGGGTTGACGGTGAGCAGTTCTTC	CASSSSLAGVDGEQFF
TRBV7-3	NA	12	TRBD1	TRBJ2-7	TGTGCCAGCCAACAGGGGTCGGACGAGCAGTACTTC	CASQQGSDEQYF
TRBV5-4	NA	12	NA	TRBJ1-1	TGTGCCAGCAGCTTGGACGGGATCTATTACTCTTTT	CASSLDGIYYSF
TRBV6-4	many	14	TRBD1	TRBJ2-5	TGTGCCAGCAGTGAGGGGACAGGGCAAGAGACCCAGTACTTC	CASSEGTGQETQYF
TRBV27	few	15	TRBD1	TRBJ2-7	TGTGCCAGCAGCTCTAGGGGGCCGGGCGCCTACGAGCAGTACTTC	CASSSRGPGAYEQYF
TRBV7-6	NA	17	NA	TRBJ2-5	TGTGCCAGCAGCTTAGATGGTCCGGGACACCCCCAAGAGACCCAGTACTTC	CASSLDGPGHPQETQYF
TRBV19	NA	15	TRBD1	TRBJ1-1	TGTGCCAGTAGGCCGCCGACAGGGAGGAACACTGAAGCTTTCTTT	CASRPPTGRNTEAFF
TRBV6-1	few	15	TRBD1	TRBJ1-2	TGTGCCAGCAGTACTTGGACAGGGGAAGGCTATGGCTACACCTTC	CASSTWTGEGYGYTF
TRBV6-1	few	13	NA	TRBJ1-1	TGTGCCAGCAGAGTGCCTTGGGGGGTTGAAGCTTTCTTT	CASRVPWGVEAFF
TRBV29-1	NA	13	NA	TRBJ2-7	TGCAGCGTTGGGGGGGGGCTGAGCTACGAGCAGTACTTC	CSVGGGLSYEQYF
TRBV12-3/TRBV12-4	NA	15	TRBD1	TRBJ1-5	TGTGCCAGCAGTCAACAGGGGGTAAGCAATCAGCCCCAGCATTTT	CASSQQGVSNQPQHF